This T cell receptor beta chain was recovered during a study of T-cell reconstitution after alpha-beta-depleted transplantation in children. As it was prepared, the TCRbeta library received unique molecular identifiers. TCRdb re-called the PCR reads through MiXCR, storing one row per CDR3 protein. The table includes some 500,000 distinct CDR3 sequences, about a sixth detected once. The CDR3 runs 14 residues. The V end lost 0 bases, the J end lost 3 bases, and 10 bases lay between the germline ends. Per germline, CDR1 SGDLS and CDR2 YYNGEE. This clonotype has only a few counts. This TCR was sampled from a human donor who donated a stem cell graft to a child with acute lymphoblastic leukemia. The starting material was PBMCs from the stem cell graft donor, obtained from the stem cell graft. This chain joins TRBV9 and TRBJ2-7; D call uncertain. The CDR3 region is CASSVAADYYEQYF. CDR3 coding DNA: TGTGCCAGCAGCGTAGCGGCGGATTACTACGAGCAGTACTTC.